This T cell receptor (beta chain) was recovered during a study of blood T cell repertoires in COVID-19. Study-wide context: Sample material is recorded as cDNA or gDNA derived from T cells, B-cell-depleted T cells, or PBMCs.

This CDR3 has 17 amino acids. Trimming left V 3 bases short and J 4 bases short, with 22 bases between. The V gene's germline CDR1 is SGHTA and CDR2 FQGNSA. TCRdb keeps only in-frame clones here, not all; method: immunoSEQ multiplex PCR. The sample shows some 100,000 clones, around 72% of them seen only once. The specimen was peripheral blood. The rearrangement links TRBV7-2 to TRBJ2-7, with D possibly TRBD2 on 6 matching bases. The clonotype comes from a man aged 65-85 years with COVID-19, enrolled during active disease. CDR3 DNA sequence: TGTGCCAGCAGCTTTGGGGTGGACTTCTTGGGGACTTACGAGCAGTACTTC. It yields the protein CASSFGVDFLGTYEQYF.